This T cell receptor (beta chain) is from a study of control samples from healthy donors and cancer patients. TCRdb keeps only in-frame clones here, not all; method: immunoSEQ multiplex PCR. The data hold 40,000 to 50,000 clones, with less than 90% observed a single time. The CDR3 consists of 15 residues. Germline V gene sequence: CDR1 KGHSY, CDR2 FQNENV. V lost 4 bases and J 2 bases, leaving 9 bases between the germline ends. Sequencing was performed on blood. This TCR was recovered from a man aged 60 to 69 in good health. The chain couples TRBV16 to TRBJ2-6, with D possibly TRBD1 on 6 matching bases. The CDR3 bases are TGTGCCAGCAGCCGACAGGCGCCTGGGGCCAACGTCCTGACTTTC. Residues: CASSRQAPGANVLTF.